This entry lists 11 T cell receptor beta chains sequenced from one sample in a study of T-cell reconstitution after alpha-beta-depleted transplantation in children. It was with unique molecular identifiers that the TCRbeta library was prepared. In TCRdb, the PCR reads were re-called with MiXCR into one record per CDR3 protein. The table includes about half a million distinct CDR3 sequences, about an eighth detected once. Here the sequenced sample was PBMCs from the stem cell graft donor, taken from the stem cell graft. The source is a human donor who donated a stem cell graft to a child with combined immunodeficiency.

Here the CDR3 reads CASMGPTSGDSDTQYF. In DNA form, the CDR3 reads TGCGCCAGCATGGGCCCGACTAGCGGGGATTCAGATACGCAGTATTTT. The chain uses TRBV5-1 and TRBJ2-3; 11 positions match TRBD2. The ends lost 6 bases at V and 4 bases at J; junction bases unmatched: 10. This CDR3 contains 16 residues. Germline V gene lookup returns CDR1 SGHRS and CDR2 YFSETQ.

This clonotype was observed a few times. This rearrangement joins TRBV15 to TRBJ2-3; the match to TRBD1 covers 9 bases. V gave up 2 bases and J gave up 0 bases; unmatched junction bases: 3. The CDR3 runs to 16 residues. The V gene's germline CDR1 is LNHNV and CDR2 YYDKDF (reference sequence). CDR3 sequence (DNA): TGTGCCACCAGCAGACGACAGGGGGAAAGCACAGATACGCAGTATTTT. Translation: CATSRRQGESTDTQYF.

V and J are TRBV5-5 and TRBJ2-1; 7 bases fit TRBD1. The V segment lost 5 bases and the J segment 7 bases; nucleotides outside the gene matches: 9. The CDR3 extends over 14 amino acids. Germline V CDR1 and CDR2: SGHKS, YYEKEE (reference sequence). DNA for the CDR3: TGTGCCAGCAGTCGCTTAGGGACAGTTAATGAGCAGTTCTTC. It is translated as CASSRLGTVNEQFF.

This clonotype has a handful of counts. The chain has TRBV3-1 and TRBJ2-1; 11 bases agree with TRBD2. V shed 4 bases, J shed 8 bases, and the junction held 7 bases outside the gene matches. CDR3 length: 15 amino acids. Germline V CDR1 and CDR2: LGHDT, YNNKEL (reference sequence). The CDR3 sequence: CASSPTSGDRHEQFF. CDR3 DNA sequence: TGTGCCAGCAGCCCGACTAGCGGGGACCGTCATGAGCAGTTCTTC.

This clonotype occurred once. Because it lacks the conserved phenylalanine or tryptophan at the end, this CDR3 is likely a read error. The chain links TRBV12-3 or TRBV12-4 to TRBJ1-5, with D unresolved. The V and J ends lost 6 bases and 3 bases respectively, with 9 bases between them. The CDR3 runs to 13 residues. The CDR3 nucleotides read TGTGCCAGCAGCCATCAAGTCAATCAGCCCCAGCATTCT. Protein: CASSHQVNQPQHS.

This clonotype was seen many times. This chain links TRBV6-2 or TRBV6-3 with TRBJ2-7; maybe TRBD2 (5 bases). CDR1 is MNHEY, CDR2 SVGEGT, per germline. CDR3 length: 12 residues. V lost 6 bases, J lost 3 bases, and 9 bases lay in between. CDR3 bases: TGTGCCAGCAGCGGACTGAACTACGAGCAGTACTTC. Protein sequence: CASSGLNYEQYF.

This clonotype was seen a handful of times. The CDR3 protein is CASSSVFQETQYF. CDR3 bases: TGTGCCAGCAGTTCGGTCTTTCAAGAGACCCAGTACTTC. The V call is TRBV12-3 or TRBV12-4, the J call TRBJ2-5; D is undetermined. Trimming stripped 4 bases from V and 2 bases from J, with 8 bases between. This CDR3 comprises 13 residues.

There are a few counts of this clonotype. The genes are TRBV29-1 and TRBJ2-1, with D perhaps TRBD1 (5 bases). The CDR3 is 14 residues long. V was pared by 1 base and J by 6 bases, with 13 bases between. Germline values: CDR1 SQVTM, CDR2 ANQGSEA. The CDR3 coding sequence is TGCAGCGTTGAAGGGATCCGACAGAGCAATGAGCAGTTCTTC. It translates to CSVEGIRQSNEQFF.

This clonotype was seen at least ten times. V usage is TRBV7-9 and J usage is TRBJ2-1; 12 nucleotides line up with TRBD2. The junction had 1 base not matched to a gene; V was cut back by 3 bases and J by 7 bases. The CDR3 runs to 14 residues. Germline values: CDR1 SEHNR, CDR2 FQNEAQ (reference sequence). The CDR3 DNA is TGTGCCAGCAGCTTCGGGACTAGCGGGAATGAGCAGTTCTTC. Its translation is CASSFGTSGNEQFF.

By share of the sample, this clonotype is medium-sized. The J gene is TRBJ2-1, the V gene TRBV4-3, with unresolved D. The CDR3 length is 13 residues. Trimming took off 3 bases at V and 9 bases at J, with 12 bases between the two ends. Germline V gene sequence: CDR1 LGHNA, CDR2 YSLEER. CDR3 residues: CASSQVVSSEQFF. The CDR3, as DNA: TGCGCCAGCAGCCAGGTAGTGAGTAGTGAGCAGTTCTTC.

This clonotype was counted a few times. The germline gene is not matched at one end of the junction; a read error may be the cause. This sequence joins TRBV3-1 and TRBJ2-7, with unresolved D. The CDR3 contains 14 residues. Germline V lookup: CDR1 LGHDT, CDR2 YNNKEL (reference sequence). The CDR3: CASSQAWRSSEQYF. DNA of the CDR3: TGTGCCAGCAGCCAAGCATGGCGTTCCTCCGAGCAGTACTTC.